Below, 27 T cell receptor beta chains from the same sample are listed, as sequenced in a study of T cell responses to AZD1222 COVID-19 vaccine. The table came from immunoSEQ multiplex PCR; TCRdb's copy has only in-frame clones and leaves some out. The table has about 92,000 clones, about 91% seen once. The starting material was peripheral blood, obtained on day 0 of AZD1222 vaccination. The receptors here all came from an adult in good health.

This rearrangement joins TRBV9 to TRBJ2-5; no clear D. Germline CDR1 is SGDLS and CDR2 is YYNGEE. V lost 0 bases and J 2 bases, leaving 14 bases between the germline ends. CDR3 length equals 16 residues. CDR3 region: CASSVAASPIQETQYF. In DNA form, the CDR3 reads TGTGCCAGCAGCGTAGCCGCATCGCCCATTCAAGAGACCCAGTACTTC.

The CDR3 loop reads CASSLAPDLPNYGYTF. CDR3 DNA sequence: TGCGCCAGCAGCTTAGCACCCGATTTACCTAACTATGGCTACACCTTC. The V call is TRBV5-1, the J call TRBJ1-2; no clear D gene. The CDR3 is 16 amino acids. Per the germline V gene, CDR1 is SGHRS and CDR2 is YFSETQ. V was trimmed by 2 bases and J by 0 bases, leaving 14 bases between them.

This chain joins TRBV12-5 and TRBJ1-1; D might be TRBD1 (5 bases). Germline V CDR1 and CDR2: LGHNT, FRNRAP. Trimming left V 5 bases short and J 2 bases short, with 12 bases between. CDR3 size: 14 residues. The CDR3 sequence: CASGLGTANTEAFF. Here the CDR3 DNA reads TGTGCTAGTGGTCTCGGGACGGCCAACACTGAAGCTTTCTTT.

CDR3 protein: CASSYEGQGRGYTF. The CDR3 nucleotides are TGTGCCAGCAGTTACGAGGGACAGGGAAGGGGGTACACCTTC. The rearrangement joins TRBV6-5 to TRBJ1-2; 9 bases line up with TRBD1. The junction had 9 bases not matched to a gene; V was cut back by 2 bases and J by 11 bases. This CDR3 region has 14 residues. Germline CDR1 and CDR2: MNHEY and SVGAGI.

This clone appeared once. The CDR3 here is CASSLLGQGASYEQYF. The CDR3 DNA reads TGTGCCAGCAGTTTATTAGGGCAGGGGGCCTCCTACGAGCAGTACTTC. V is TRBV27 and J is TRBJ2-7, with 8 bases lining up with TRBD1. The V gene's germline CDR1 is MNHEY and CDR2 SMNVEV (reference sequence). The CDR3 is made up of 16 amino acids. After removal of 1 base from V and 0 bases from J, the junction contained 5 bases not matched to a gene.

CDR3 sequence (DNA): TGTGCCAGCAGCGTAGGCGCAGGGCCTTCCTATGGCTACACCTTC. It is translated as CASSVGAGPSYGYTF. V usage is TRBV9 and J usage is TRBJ1-2; possibly TRBD1 for D (5 bases). The ends were cut back, 0 bases at V and 4 bases at J, with 13 bases in the middle. CDR1 is SGDLS and CDR2 is YYNGEE in the germline V gene. This CDR3 comprises 15 residues.

V is TRBV3-1 (or the pseudogene TRBV3-2) and J is TRBJ1-1; no clear D. The V gene lost 2 bases and the J gene lost 1 base, with 8 bases spanning the gap. The CDR3 contains 14 residues. Germline-derived CDR1 and CDR2 are LGHDT and YNNKEL (reference sequence). The CDR3 spells CASSQSTSNTEAFF. As DNA, the CDR3 is TGTGCCAGCAGCCAAAGTACTTCGAACACTGAAGCTTTCTTT.

This clone was detected only once. The chain is built from TRBV28 and TRBJ1-2, with a weak D call TRBD1 (6 bases). CDR1 and CDR2 from the germline V gene are MDHEN and SYDVKM. CDR3 length: 14 residues. V was clipped by 3 bases and J by 8 bases, with 16 bases between them. CDR3 in DNA: TGTGCCAGCAGTTTGGGTCAGGGGATCTGGGGCTACACCTTC. Residues: CASSLGQGIWGYTF.

This chain connects TRBV6-5 to TRBJ2-1; no definite D call. CDR3 size: 12 residues. Trimming cost V 7 bases and J 2 bases, with 6 bases left between them. CDR1 and CDR2 (germline): MNHEY, SVGAGI. CDR3 protein: CASMGAYNEQFF. The CDR3 bases are TGTGCCAGCATGGGTGCCTACAATGAGCAGTTCTTC.

The chain is built from TRBV30 and TRBJ1-2; a weak D match, TRBD1 (5 bases). The length of the CDR3 is 11 residues. Trimming pared 5 bases from V and 8 bases from J, leaving 12 bases between. Germline-derived CDR1 and CDR2 are GTSNPN and SVGIG (reference sequence). The DNA of the CDR3 is TGTGCCTGGCATATAGGGGTCGGCTACACCTTC. This sequence encodes CAWHIGVGYTF.

The V call is TRBV4-1, the J call TRBJ2-3; D is possibly TRBD2 (6 bases). Trimming pared 5 bases from V and 8 bases from J, leaving 29 bases between. The CDR3 runs 18 residues. Germline V gives CDR1 MGHRA, CDR2 YSYEKL. The CDR3 nucleotides read TGCGCCAGCAGCTCCCAATCCGGGACTCCGAGTAGCGTCGGTACGCAGTATTTT. It specifies CASSSQSGTPSSVGTQYF.

The rearrangement joins TRBV6-5 to TRBJ2-7; D may match TRBD1 or TRBD2 (5 bases each). The CDR3 totals 14 residues. The germline gives CDR1 MNHEY, CDR2 SVGAGI. V shed 7 bases and J shed 5 bases, with 18 bases lying between them. The CDR3 sequence: CASTFPGTAHEQYF. The CDR3 region has the DNA TGTGCCAGCACTTTCCCCGGGACGGCTCACGAGCAGTACTTC.

This clone was seen only once. V gene TRBV6-5 combines with J gene TRBJ1-2; D is unclear. Germline V gene lookup returns CDR1 MNHEY and CDR2 SVGAGI. V was shortened by 3 bases and J by 5 bases, with 4 bases between the two germline ends. The CDR3 totals 11 residues. CDR3 sequence (DNA): TGTGCCAGCAGTTATGGGTATGGCTACACCTTC. It is translated as CASSYGYGYTF.

Written as DNA, the CDR3 is TGTGCCAGCAGACTCGGGACTCTGAACACCGGGGAGCTGTTTTTT. Translated: CASRLGTLNTGELFF. V and J are TRBV3-1 (or the pseudogene TRBV3-2) and TRBJ2-2; possibly TRBD2 for D (6 bases). Trimming stripped 6 bases from V and 1 base from J, with 12 bases between. The V gene's germline CDR1 is LGHDT and CDR2 YNNKEL (reference sequence). The CDR3 spans 15 residues.

V is TRBV9 and J is TRBJ2-1; TRBD2 matches at 11 bases. This CDR3 has 16 amino acids. J lost 5 bases, V lost 4 bases, and 8 bases had no gene match. Germline V gene data show CDR1 as SGDLS and CDR2 as YYNGEE. The CDR3 DNA is TGTGCCAGCAGCTTTTTAGCGGGAGGGACCGACAATGAGCAGTTCTTC. Amino acids: CASSFLAGGTDNEQFF.

DNA of the CDR3: TGTGCTAGTGGTTTGGTACAGACAAAATCTGGAAACACCATATATTTT. It encodes CASGLVQTKSGNTIYF. The rearrangement links TRBV12-5 to TRBJ1-3; D not certain. Germline V gene sequence: CDR1 LGHNT, CDR2 FRNRAP. The CDR3 spans 16 residues. V was cut by 0 bases and J by 1 base, with 10 bases left in between.

The chain uses TRBV18 and TRBJ2-7; TRBD1 matches at 10 bases. Looked up from germline, CDR1 is KGHSH and CDR2 is LQKENI. This CDR3 has 14 residues. Trimming removed 2 bases from V and 4 bases from J; junction bases left unmatched: 2. This CDR3 is CASSPGTGEYEQYF. Here the CDR3 DNA reads TGTGCCAGCTCACCAGGGACAGGGGAATACGAGCAGTACTTC.

The genes are TRBV30 and TRBJ2-7, with D perhaps matching TRBD2 (6 bases). CDR1 and CDR2 from the germline V gene are GTSNPN and SVGIG (reference sequence). CDR3 length equals 13 residues. With 3 bases removed from V and 3 bases from J, the gap between germline ends came to 12 bases. CDR3 loop: CAWRVGTRYEQYF. In DNA form, the CDR3 reads TGTGCCTGGAGGGTCGGGACTCGCTACGAGCAGTACTTC.

V is TRBV7-8 and J is TRBJ1-3, with 7 bases fitting TRBD1. The CDR3 totals 15 residues. CDR1 SGHVS and CDR2 FQNEAQ come from the germline V gene. J lost 2 bases, V lost 5 bases, and 6 bases had no gene match. The CDR3 DNA reads as TGTGCCAGCAGCAGCAGACAGGGCCCTGGAAACACCATATATTTT. Its translation: CASSSRQGPGNTIYF.

In its sample, this clone was seen a few times. The J gene is TRBJ2-5, the V gene TRBV12-5; TRBD2 aligns across 7 bases. Germline lookup yields CDR1 LGHNT and CDR2 FRNRAP. The length of the CDR3 is 16 residues. The V gene end was trimmed by 3 bases and the J gene end by 3 bases; junction bases not matched to a gene: 10. The DNA for the CDR3 is TGTGCTAGTGGTTTAGGGAGCGGGACCCCTGAAGAGACCCAGTACTTC. The encoded protein is CASGLGSGTPEETQYF.

This chain connects TRBV6-6 to TRBJ1-6; D might be TRBD1 (5 bases). Germline-derived CDR1 and CDR2 are MNHNY and SVGAGI (reference sequence). V was trimmed by 5 bases and J by 9 bases, leaving 14 bases between them. The CDR3 covers 14 residues. CDR3 sequence reads: CASSEDKFRSPLHF. The DNA for the CDR3 is TGTGCCAGCAGTGAGGACAAGTTTCGTTCACCCCTCCACTTT.

In this sample, this clone turned up once. The rearrangement links TRBV7-3 to TRBJ2-5; TRBD2 aligns across 9 bases. The germline V gene has CDR1 SGHTA and CDR2 FQGTGA. Trimming at V came to 5 bases and at J to 5 bases, leaving 3 bases not matched to a gene. The CDR3 covers 13 residues. Here the CDR3 DNA reads TGTGCCAGCAGCGGCAGCGGGGGGGAGACCCAGTACTTC. This encodes CASSGSGGETQYF.

J is TRBJ1-4 and V is TRBV14; D remains ambiguous. Germline V gene data show CDR1 as SGHDN and CDR2 as FVKESK. Trimming shortened V by 1 base and J by 0 bases, and 9 bases separated the two germline ends. CDR3 length equals 16 residues. The CDR3 DNA follows: TGTGCCAGCAGCCAAGGCGGAGTTGCAACTAATGAAAAACTGTTTTTT. It translates to CASSQGGVATNEKLFF.

This rearrangement joins TRBV9 to TRBJ2-7; no clear D gene. The CDR3 length is 8 residues. With 6 bases removed from V and 12 bases from J, the gap between germline ends came to 7 bases. CDR1 and CDR2 from the germline V gene are SGDLS and YYNGEE. The CDR3 nucleotides read TGTGCCAGCAACAAGCGGTACTTC. It is translated as CASNKRYF. The variable domain in full, with the rest retrieved from reference TRBV9 and TRBJ2-7, is DSGVTQTPKHLITATGQRVTLRCSPRSGDLSVYWYQQSLDQGLQFLIQYYNGEERAKGNILERFSAQQFPDLHSELNLSSLELGDSALYFCASNKRYFGPGTRLTVT.

V is TRBV18 and J is TRBJ1-3, with no clear D. Germline V lookup: CDR1 KGHSH, CDR2 LQKENI. Trimming left V 2 bases short and J 4 bases short, with 6 bases between. This CDR3 contains 13 residues. Here the CDR3 reads CASSPAAGNTIYF. Here the CDR3 DNA reads TGTGCCAGCTCACCAGCGGCAGGAAACACCATATATTTT.

CDR3 bases: TGTGCCAGCAGCTTTCTGACAGGGGGGAACACTGAAGCTTTCTTT. Its translation: CASSFLTGGNTEAFF. The genes are TRBV7-9 and TRBJ1-1; 9 bases are a match to TRBD1. V lost 3 bases to trimming and J lost 1 base; unmatched junction nucleotides: 3. This CDR3 spans 15 amino acids. The germline V gene encodes CDR1 SEHNR and CDR2 FQNEAQ (reference sequence). The full variable domain, completed using reference TRBV7-9 and TRBJ1-1, is DTGVSQNPRHKITKRGQNVTFRCDPISEHNRLYWYRQTLGQGPEFLTYFQNEAQLEKSRLLSDRFSAERPKGSFSTLEIQRTEQGDSAMYLCASSFLTGGNTEAFFGQGTRLTVV.

This sequence joins TRBV11-2 and TRBJ2-5, with D tentatively TRBD2 (5 bases). Germline CDR1 SGHAT, CDR2 FQNNGV. This CDR3 contains 15 residues. Trimming removed 1 base at V and 2 bases at J, with 11 bases between. CDR3 region: CASSLGAQRQETQYF. CDR3 DNA: TGTGCCAGCAGCTTAGGAGCCCAGCGGCAAGAGACCCAGTACTTC.